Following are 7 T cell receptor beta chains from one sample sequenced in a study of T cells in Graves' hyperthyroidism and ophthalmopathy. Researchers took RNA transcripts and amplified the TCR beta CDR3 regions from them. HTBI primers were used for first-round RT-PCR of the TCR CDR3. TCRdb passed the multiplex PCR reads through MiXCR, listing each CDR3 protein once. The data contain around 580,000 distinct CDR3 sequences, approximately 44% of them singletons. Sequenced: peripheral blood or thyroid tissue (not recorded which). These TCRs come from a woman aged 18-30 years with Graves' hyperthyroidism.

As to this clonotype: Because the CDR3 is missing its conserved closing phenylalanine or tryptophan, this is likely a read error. The CDR3 region is CASSDTGQETQYL. The CDR3 nucleotides are TGTGCCAGCAGTGATACGGGCCAAGAGACCCAGTACCTC. The chain links TRBV6-1 to TRBJ2-5, with D uncertain. CDR1 and CDR2 from the germline V gene are MNHNS and SASEGT. The CDR3 has 13 residues. The ends were cut back, 3 bases at V and 1 base at J, with 6 bases in the middle.

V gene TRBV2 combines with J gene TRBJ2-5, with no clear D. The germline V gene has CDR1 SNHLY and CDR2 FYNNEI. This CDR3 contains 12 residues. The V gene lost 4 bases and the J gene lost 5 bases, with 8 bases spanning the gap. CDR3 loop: CASSGLYETQYF. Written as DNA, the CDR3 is TGTGCCAGCAGTGGGTTGTATGAGACCCAGTACTTC. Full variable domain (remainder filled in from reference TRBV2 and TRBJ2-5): EPEVTQTPSHQVTQMGQEVILRCVPISNHLYFYWYRQILGQKVEFLVSFYNNEISEKSEIFDDQFSVERPDGSNFTLKIRSTKLEDSAMYFCASSGLYETQYFGPGTRLLVL.

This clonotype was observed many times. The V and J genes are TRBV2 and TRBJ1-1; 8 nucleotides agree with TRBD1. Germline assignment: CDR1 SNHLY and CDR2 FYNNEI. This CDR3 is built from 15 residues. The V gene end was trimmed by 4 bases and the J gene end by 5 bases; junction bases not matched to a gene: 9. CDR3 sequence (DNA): TGTGCCAGCAGTGTCCAAGGACAGGGCCAAACTGAAGCTTTCTTT. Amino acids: CASSVQGQGQTEAFF.

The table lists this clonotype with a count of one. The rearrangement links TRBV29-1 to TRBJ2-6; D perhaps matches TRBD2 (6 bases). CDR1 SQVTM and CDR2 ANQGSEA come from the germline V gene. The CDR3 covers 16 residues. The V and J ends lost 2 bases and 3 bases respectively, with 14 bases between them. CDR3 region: CSVELGGGLGANVLTF. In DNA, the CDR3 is TGCAGCGTTGAACTGGGGGGAGGACTTGGGGCCAACGTCCTGACTTTC.

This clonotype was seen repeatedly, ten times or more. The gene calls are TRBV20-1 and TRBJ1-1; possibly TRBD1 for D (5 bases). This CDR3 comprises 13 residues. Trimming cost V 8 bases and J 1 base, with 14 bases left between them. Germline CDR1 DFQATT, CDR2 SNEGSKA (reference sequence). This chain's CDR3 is CSLRGRGNTEAFF. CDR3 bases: TGCAGTCTTCGGGGACGGGGGAACACTGAAGCTTTCTTT.

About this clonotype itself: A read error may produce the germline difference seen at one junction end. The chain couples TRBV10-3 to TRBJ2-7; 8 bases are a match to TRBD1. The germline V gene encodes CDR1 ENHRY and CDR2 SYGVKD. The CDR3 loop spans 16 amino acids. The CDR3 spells CASSRYPGTGLYEQYF. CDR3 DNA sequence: TGTGCCAGCAGTCGATACCCCGGGACAGGATTATACGAGCAGTACTTC.

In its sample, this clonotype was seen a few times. CDR3 nucleotides: TGTGCCATCAGTGACCCCCGGGGCAACTACGAGCAGTACTTC. Its protein is CAISDPRGNYEQYF. The rearrangement joins TRBV10-3 to TRBJ2-7, with D perhaps TRBD1 or TRBD2 (5 bases each). CDR3 length equals 14 residues. CDR1 is ENHRY and CDR2 is SYGVKD in the germline V gene. The V and J ends lost 3 bases and 3 bases respectively, with 12 bases between them.